Following are 5 T cell receptor beta chains from one sample sequenced in a study of control samples from healthy donors and cancer patients. The table came from immunoSEQ multiplex PCR; TCRdb's copy has only in-frame clones and leaves some out. The repertoire consists of about 140,000 clones, with 85% to 95% occurring once and the leading ten covering 13%. The sequenced sample consisted of blood. These receptors were obtained from a man in his forties or fifties in good health.

This chain links TRBV5-5 with TRBJ2-3; D is uncertain. The CDR3 is made up of 13 amino acids. Germline V gene lookup returns CDR1 SGHKS and CDR2 YYEKEE (reference sequence). V lost 1 base and J 4 bases, leaving 7 bases between the germline ends. This CDR3 reads CASSLTGADTQYF. The CDR3 DNA reads TGTGCCAGCAGCTTGACGGGCGCAGATACGCAGTATTTT.

V usage is TRBV18 and J usage is TRBJ2-3; a possible D gene is TRBD2 (5 bases). The CDR3 length is 16 residues. The V gene lost 2 bases and the J gene lost 3 bases, with 15 bases spanning the gap. The germline CDR1 and CDR2 sequences are KGHSH and LQKENI. The CDR3: CASSPRKGAGTDTQYF. The CDR3 coding sequence is TGTGCCAGCTCACCAAGGAAGGGCGCGGGTACAGATACGCAGTATTTT.

This chain connects TRBV10-1 to TRBJ1-5; D not resolved. Germline V gene data show CDR1 as WNHNN and CDR2 as SYGVQD (reference sequence). The CDR3 has 15 residues. The germline V and J ends were trimmed by 0 bases and 4 bases, with 10 bases remaining between them. This CDR3 is CASSESRGLNQPQHF. DNA of the CDR3: TGCGCCAGCAGTGAGTCTCGTGGGTTAAATCAGCCCCAGCATTTT.

The rearrangement uses TRBV7-2 and TRBJ2-7; 9 bases fit TRBD1. The CDR3 totals 16 residues. V lost 1 base and J lost 4; bases outside the gene matches: 8. Germline CDR1 reads SGHTA; CDR2 reads FQGNSA. CDR3 in DNA: TGTGCCAGCAGCTTAGGACCCCCCGGGACAGGGTACGAGCAGTACTTC. Protein product: CASSLGPPGTGYEQYF. Using reference TRBV7-2 and TRBJ2-7 for the parts outside the CDR3, the full variable domain is GAGVSQSPSNKVTEKGKDVELRCDPISGHTALYWYRQSLGQGLEFLIYFQGNSAPDKSGLPSDRFSAERTGGSVSTLTIQRTQQEDSAVYLCASSLGPPGTGYEQYFGPGTRLTVT.

The V call is TRBV6-2 or TRBV6-3, the J call TRBJ2-7; a possible D gene is TRBD1 (6 bases). The ends were cut back, 2 bases at V and 6 bases at J, with 8 bases in the middle. The CDR3 length is 12 residues. CDR1 and CDR2 from the germline V gene are MNHEY and SVGEGT. CDR3 sequence reads: CASSYVGGEQYF. CDR3 nucleotides: TGTGCCAGCAGTTACGTAGGGGGCGAGCAGTACTTC.